This passage covers 2 T cell receptor beta chains from one sample sequenced in a study of blood T cell repertoires in COVID-19. Generated by immunoSEQ multiplex PCR, the TCRdb table keeps only in-frame clones and is missing some. The sample lists roughly 400,000 clones, approximately 85% seen once, with approximately 2% in the top ten. Sequenced sample: PBMCs or T cells enriched from blood (not recorded which). These receptors were taken from a woman between 40 and 55 years old with acute COVID-19.

J is TRBJ2-3 and V is TRBV4-1; 7 positions match TRBD1. V lost 5 bases, J lost 4 bases, and 9 bases stayed unmatched. The CDR3 spans 15 residues. CDR1 MGHRA and CDR2 YSYEKL come from the germline V gene. The CDR3 region is CASSSYRGRSDTQYF. The CDR3 DNA reads as TGCGCCAGCAGCTCCTACAGGGGACGTTCAGATACGCAGTATTTT.

The gene calls are TRBV7-9 and TRBJ1-1, with 7 bases lining up with TRBD1. Germline V gene sequence: CDR1 SEHNR, CDR2 FQNEAQ (reference sequence). This CDR3 spans 15 amino acids. Trimming cost V 5 bases and J 0 bases; bases outside gene matches: 6. The CDR3 nucleotides are TGTGCCAGCAGCCAACGAACAGGGGTGAACACTGAAGCTTTCTTT. It specifies CASSQRTGVNTEAFF.